This is a list of T cell receptor beta chains from one sample in a study of blood T cells in healthy people across ages. Using its own MiXCR run on the 5' RACE reads, TCRdb lists one record per CDR3 protein. This table has about 800,000 distinct CDR3 sequences, about 47% appearing once. The sequenced material came from blood. The receptors derive from an elderly man in good health. The conserved cysteine and the conserved F or W are not part of the CDR3 here. Fields, in order: V gene, J gene, CDR3 length, CDR3 protein.

>TRBV29-1|TRBJ2-2|12
SAGTSGRTGELF
>TRBV12-3/TRBV12-4|TRBJ2-7|15
ASTLGGLAGITYEQY
>TRBV28|TRBJ2-6|18
ASSFRPPGGFNSGANVLT
>TRBV20-1|TRBJ2-3|12
SARDRTSTDTRY
>TRBV27|TRBJ1-5|13
ASSWSGQGDQPQH
>TRBV7-3|TRBJ2-1|13
ASSSFGGVSGEQF
>TRBV27|TRBJ2-1|12
ASTHSGWGNERF
>TRBV9|TRBJ2-3|13
ASSVLGNEVDTQY
>TRBV12-3/TRBV12-4|TRBJ2-5|16
ASSLWRIPTIFSETQY
>TRBV29-1|TRBJ1-1|11
SFIEGAGTEAF
>TRBV10-3|TRBJ2-3|14
AINLQDRGSTDTQY
>TRBV29-1|TRBJ2-7|13
SVEDLAGGRYEQY
>TRBV5-1|TRBJ2-1|13
ASSWGGGLNNEQF
>TRBV11-2|TRBJ2-1|11
ASSLALQSEQF
>TRBV7-9|TRBJ1-2|13
ASSPTGAGDYGYT
>TRBV20-1|TRBJ2-7|10
SVHDGTYEQY
>TRBV11-2|TRBJ1-6|10
ASSWRNSPLH
>TRBV4-2|TRBJ1-4|12
ASSQGLDYEKLF
>TRBV5-1|TRBJ2-5|14
ASSLAGRFSYNEQY
>TRBV14|TRBJ2-3|16
ASSPDRGSHLREDTQY
>TRBV18|TRBJ1-5|17
ASSPLAIGGSNSNQPQH
>TRBV28|TRBJ2-5|10
ASYSGPETQY
>TRBV9|TRBJ2-3|14
ASSTIAGGFADTQY
>TRBV3-1|-|15
ASSQENRGNWASEQY
>TRBV5-1|-|13
ASSRGQATTYEQY
>TRBV27|TRBJ2-4|13
ASSLRGGGSDIQY
>TRBV5-1|TRBJ2-3|14
ASSLESGGSTDTQY
>TRBV20-1|TRBJ2-3|14
SARDPLAGRTDTQY
>TRBV5-1|TRBJ2-5|16
ASSFSGLAGGSLKTQY
>TRBV12-3/TRBV12-4|TRBJ2-4|14
ASSGVGGLAKNIQY
>TRBV29-1|TRBJ2-7|10
NVKDGSYEQY
>TRBV11-3|TRBJ2-3|12
ASSLDSGKDTQY
>TRBV28|TRBJ2-5|15
ASSFFGAGQLQETQY
>TRBV6-5|TRBJ2-3|14
ASSYGSVGGTDTQY
>TRBV12-3/TRBV12-4|TRBJ1-1|9
ASSFNRGAF
>TRBV7-9|TRBJ2-5|11
ASSLEDHNEQY
>TRBV15|TRBJ2-3|14
ATIRARAGEADTQY
>TRBV10-3|TRBJ2-7|11
AIRGRLGYEQY
>TRBV7-9|TRBJ2-5|12
ASSLRVQEETQY
>TRBV20-1|TRBJ1-5|15
SARDSGARAFNQPQH
>TRBV4-3|TRBJ1-2|14
ASSQEGSTGTSGYT